This is a list of T cell receptor beta chains from one sample in a study of T-cell reconstitution after alpha-beta-depleted transplantation in children. Each CDR3 protein is one row after TCRdb ran MiXCR on the PCR reads. This table has fewer than 400,000 distinct CDR3 sequences, about 20% appearing once. The sequences come from PBMCs from the stem cell graft donor, collected from the stem cell graft. The receptor set was obtained from a human donor who donated a stem cell graft to a child with acute myeloid leukemia. Both conserved end residues are part of each CDR3. A D gene is named only where the DNA matches it firmly. Size is omitted from some rows. Given values are once, few, many or a class for expanded clones.

cdr3_length j_call clone_size d_call v_call cdr3_nt cdr3_aa
14 TRBJ2-4 once - TRBV7-2 TGTGCCAGCAGCTTGAGAGGGGCAAAAAACATTCAGTACTTC CASSLRGAKNIQYF
15 TRBJ2-7 few - TRBV5-1 TGCGCCAGCAGCTTAACTGGCAGCGATTCCTACGAGCAGTACTTC CASSLTGSDSYEQYF
15 TRBJ2-1 - TRBD2 TRBV4-3 TGCGCCAGCAGCCAGGAATATAGACTAGCCAATGAGCAGTTCTTC CASSQEYRLANEQFF
15 TRBJ2-7 - TRBD1 TRBV5-1 TGCGCCAGCAGCTCCACCGGGACAGCCACCTACGAGCAGTACTTC CASSSTGTATYEQYF
17 TRBJ2-7 many TRBD2 TRBV18 TGTGCCAGCTCACCACAGGTTCGGTCTAGCGGGACGTACGAGCAGTACTTC CASSPQVRSSGTYEQYF
15 TRBJ2-3 - - TRBV12-3/TRBV12-4 TGTGCCAGCAGTTTGTCCGGGGGCCCGGGAGATACGCAGTATTTT CASSLSGGPGDTQYF
16 TRBJ1-4 few - TRBV4-2 TGTGCCAGCAGCCCTAGGACGGACGCAACTAATGAAAAACTGTTTTTT CASSPRTDATNEKLFF
14 TRBJ2-1 - TRBD1 TRBV7-6 TGTGCCAGCAGCTTAGAGGGACAGGGAGGCGAGCAGTTCTTC CASSLEGQGGEQFF
12 TRBJ1-2 - - TRBV10-3 TGTGCCATCAGTGGCAGGGACGGCGGCTACACCTTC CAISGRDGGYTF
12 TRBJ1-1 few - TRBV20-1 TGCAGTGCTTGGGGTAGTAACACTGAAGCTTTCTTT CSAWGSNTEAFF
12 TRBJ2-2 - - TRBV7-3 TGTGCCAGCAACATGGGCACCGGGGAGCTGTTTTTT CASNMGTGELFF
13 TRBJ2-5 few - TRBV10-3 TGTGCCATCAGTGGACCAACCCAAGAGACCCAGTACTTC CAISGPTQETQYF
12 TRBJ2-1 many - TRBV5-1 TGTGCCAGCAGTTCCCCCTACAATGAGCAGTTCTTC CASSSPYNEQFF
14 TRBJ2-2 few - TRBV10-3 TGTGCCATCAGTTCCACCAGTGAAACCGGGGAGCTGTTTTTT CAISSTSETGELFF
14 TRBJ2-1 - - TRBV5-1 TGCGCCAGCAGCTCTCTTTTGGGGTACAATGAGCAGTTCTTC CASSSLLGYNEQFF
15 TRBJ1-4 - - TRBV5-1 TGCGCCAGCAGCTTAGACTTGGGGGCTAATGAAAAACTGTTTTTT CASSLDLGANEKLFF
14 TRBJ2-7 once - TRBV6-1 TGTGCCAGCAGTACGGACCTCCCGCCCTACGAGCAGTACTTC CASSTDLPPYEQYF
14 TRBJ1-6 - - TRBV28 TGTGCCAGCACGGAGAGACGGAAGAATTCACCCCTCCACTTT CASTERRKNSPLHF
14 TRBJ2-4 - TRBD2 TRBV20-1 TGCAGTGCCCTAGCGGAAGTAGCCAAAAACATTCAGTACTTC CSALAEVAKNIQYF
13 TRBJ1-1 few - TRBV5-1 TGCGCCAGCAGCTTTGGTATGGACACTGAAGCTTTCTTT CASSFGMDTEAFF
16 TRBJ2-7 - - TRBV7-9 TGTGCCAGCAGCTCACGGGACCGCAAGCTCCTCTACGAGCAGTACTTC CASSSRDRKLLYEQYF
15 TRBJ1-2 few - TRBV6-1 TGTGCCAGCAGTCCCTTGACAGCAGTGAACTATGGCTACACCTTC CASSPLTAVNYGYTF
15 TRBJ2-1 many - TRBV6-4 TGTGCCAGCAGTGACCAGGCCAGCGCTGGAAGTGAGCAGTTCTTC CASSDQASAGSEQFF
16 TRBJ2-3 - TRBD2 TRBV28 TGTGCCAGCAGACTTGGACTAGCGGTCTACACAGATACGCAGTATTTT CASRLGLAVYTDTQYF
13 TRBJ2-1 many - TRBV29-1 TGCAGCGTTGACCGGGACCGCGGCTATGAGCAGTTCTTC CSVDRDRGYEQFF
15 TRBJ2-1 many TRBD1 TRBV18 TGTGCCAGCTCACCTTCCGGGACAGTGGACAATGAGCAGTTCTTC CASSPSGTVDNEQFF
13 TRBJ1-5 - - TRBV12-3/TRBV12-4 TGTGCCAGCAGACGACGGAGCAATCAGCCCCAGCATTTT CASRRRSNQPQHF
17 TRBJ1-6 - - TRBV5-1 TGCGCCAGCAGCTTGGAGGGGCCTAGCTCCTATAATTCACCCCTCCACTTT CASSLEGPSSYNSPLHF
18 TRBJ2-1 few TRBD2 TRBV20-1 TGCAGTGCTAGTTCCGGCGGGAGGGCCAAGTCCTCCTACAATGAGCAGTTCTTC CSASSGGRAKSSYNEQFF
11 TRBJ1-2 few - TRBV29-1 TGCAGCTCCTGGTCTATTAGGGGCTACACCTTC CSSWSIRGYTF
12 TRBJ2-2 many TRBD1 TRBV29-1 TGCAGCGTGGGACAGTACACCGGGGAGCTGTTTTTT CSVGQYTGELFF
16 TRBJ1-1 few - TRBV4-3 TGCGCCAGCAGCCAAGAGGGGCCCCCAAGTAACACTGAAGCTTTCTTT CASSQEGPPSNTEAFF
15 TRBJ1-4 - - TRBV12-3/TRBV12-4 TGTGCCAGCAGTTCCCCAGGGAGCACTAATGAAAAACTGTTTTTT CASSSPGSTNEKLFF
13 TRBJ2-7 - - TRBV2 TGTGCCAGCAGTGTGACAGGCTCCTACGAGCAGTACTTC CASSVTGSYEQYF
14 TRBJ2-2 few TRBD1 TRBV7-7 TGTGCTAGCAGCATGGACAGGGTGTCCGGGGAGCTGTTTTTT CASSMDRVSGELFF
15 TRBJ2-7 - TRBD2 TRBV6-1 TGTGCCAGCAGTGCGCCGGGACTACCTACCTACGAGCAGTACTTC CASSAPGLPTYEQYF
14 TRBJ2-1 few - TRBV9 TGTGCCAGCAGCGTAGATCCAGGGGACAATGAGCAGTTCTTC CASSVDPGDNEQFF
16 TRBJ2-2 few TRBD1 TRBV7-3 TGTGCCAGCAGCTTACAGGGACAGGGCGTGACCGGGGAGCTGTTTTTT CASSLQGQGVTGELFF
11 TRBJ2-1 few - TRBV6-5 TGTGCCAGCCATAACTGGGGTGAGCAGTTCTTC CASHNWGEQFF
14 TRBJ2-1 many TRBD2 TRBV29-1 TGCAGCGTTGCCGCCGGACTAGCGAACCATGAGCAGTTCTTC CSVAAGLANHEQFF
14 TRBJ1-1 few TRBD1 TRBV28 TGTGCCAGCAGCGCTACAGGGGAAAACACTGAAGCTTTCTTT CASSATGENTEAFF
14 TRBJ2-3 - - TRBV11-2 TGTGCCAGCAGCTTAGGTGCGGGAACCGATACGCAGTATTTT CASSLGAGTDTQYF
15 TRBJ2-7 few TRBD1 TRBV15 TGTGCCACCAGCAGAGACCCGGGACAGGGTCGCGAGCAGTACTTC CATSRDPGQGREQYF
16 TRBJ2-7 - TRBD1 TRBV7-9 TGTGCCAGCAGCCTCAGACAGGGGGCGTCGGCCTACGAGCAGTACTTC CASSLRQGASAYEQYF
15 TRBJ2-3 few TRBD2 TRBV20-1 TGCAGTGCTAGCGAGGGACTAGACCCAACAGATACGCAGTATTTT CSASEGLDPTDTQYF
13 TRBJ2-2 few - TRBV27 TGTGCCAGCACTAGCGCGAACACCGGGGAGCTGTTTTTT CASTSANTGELFF
14 TRBJ2-7 - - TRBV2 TGTGCCAGCAGATCTAATACCGGGACGAACGAGCAGTACTTC CASRSNTGTNEQYF
15 TRBJ2-3 few - TRBV28 TGTGCCAGCAGGGAAACAGGGATGGGAACAGATACGCAGTATTTT CASRETGMGTDTQYF
15 TRBJ2-7 few TRBD2 TRBV12-3/TRBV12-4 TGTGCCAGCAGTTTAACTAGCGGGAGAAACTACGAGCAGTACTTC CASSLTSGRNYEQYF
16 TRBJ2-1 - TRBD2 TRBV5-1 TGCGCCAGCAGCCGGATCCTAGCGGGAGGCTACAATGAGCAGTTCTTC CASSRILAGGYNEQFF